This entry describes one T cell receptor beta chain. This entry belongs to a study of spatial heterogeneity in lung cancer. The V end was cut by 5 bases, the J end by 4 bases, with 10 bases between. The CDR3 loop spans 13 amino acids. The germline V gene encodes CDR1 SGHTA and CDR2 FQGNSA. The time point denotes: sample taken at primary tumor resection. Tumor, nontumor lung or frozen PBMC supplied whole RNA, sequenced without sorting. MiXCR, applied by TCRdb to the 5' RACE reads, yields one record per CDR3 protein. Of under 4,500 distinct CDR3 sequences listed, around 9.6% are singletons. The chain joins TRBV7-2 to TRBJ2-3; D gene uncertain. Sequencing was performed on PBMCs, taken at surgery. The receptor comes from a male donor with early-stage non-small cell lung cancer. CDR3 sequence reads: CASSHPGSDTQYF. Here the CDR3 DNA reads TGTGCCAGCAGCCATCCCGGGTCAGATACGCAGTATTTT. Using reference TRBV7-2 and TRBJ2-3 for the parts outside the CDR3, the full variable domain is GAGVSQSPSNKVTEKGKDVELRCDPISGHTALYWYRQSLGQGLEFLIYFQGNSAPDKSGLPSDRFSAERTGGSVSTLTIQRTQQEDSAVYLCASSHPGSDTQYFGPGTRLTVL.